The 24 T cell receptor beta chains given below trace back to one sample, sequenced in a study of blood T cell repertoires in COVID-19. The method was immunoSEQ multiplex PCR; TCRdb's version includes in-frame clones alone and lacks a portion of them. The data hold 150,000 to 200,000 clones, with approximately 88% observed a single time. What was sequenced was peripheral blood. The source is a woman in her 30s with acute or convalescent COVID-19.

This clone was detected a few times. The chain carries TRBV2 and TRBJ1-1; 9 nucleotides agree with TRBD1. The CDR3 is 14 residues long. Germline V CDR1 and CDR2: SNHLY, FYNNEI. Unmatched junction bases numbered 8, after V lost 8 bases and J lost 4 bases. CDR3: CASGVGQGSTEAFF. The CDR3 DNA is TGTGCCAGCGGGGTGGGACAGGGATCCACTGAAGCTTTCTTT.

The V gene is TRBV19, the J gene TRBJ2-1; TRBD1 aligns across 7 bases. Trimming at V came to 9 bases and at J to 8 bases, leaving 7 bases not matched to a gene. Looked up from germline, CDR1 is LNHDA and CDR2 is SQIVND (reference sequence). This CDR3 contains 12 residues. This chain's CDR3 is CASSDRAHEQFF. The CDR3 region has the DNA TGTGCCAGCTCCGACAGGGCCCATGAGCAGTTCTTC.

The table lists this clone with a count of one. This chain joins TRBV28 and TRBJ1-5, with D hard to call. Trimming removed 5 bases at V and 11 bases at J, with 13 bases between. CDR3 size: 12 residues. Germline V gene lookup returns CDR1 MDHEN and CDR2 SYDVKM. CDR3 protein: CASSPLRVAQHF. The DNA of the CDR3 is TGTGCCAGCAGTCCTCTGAGAGTAGCCCAGCATTTT.

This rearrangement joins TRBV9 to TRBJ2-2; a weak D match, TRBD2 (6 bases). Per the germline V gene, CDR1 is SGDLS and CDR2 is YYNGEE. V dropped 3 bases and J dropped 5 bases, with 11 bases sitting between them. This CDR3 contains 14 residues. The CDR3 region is CASSAGGNTGELFF. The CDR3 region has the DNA TGTGCCAGCAGCGCCGGAGGGAATACCGGGGAGCTGTTTTTT.

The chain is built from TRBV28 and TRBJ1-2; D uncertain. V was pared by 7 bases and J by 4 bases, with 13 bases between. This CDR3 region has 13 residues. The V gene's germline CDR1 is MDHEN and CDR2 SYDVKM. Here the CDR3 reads CASNQAVGYGYTF. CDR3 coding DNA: TGTGCCAGCAACCAGGCCGTAGGCTATGGCTACACCTTC.

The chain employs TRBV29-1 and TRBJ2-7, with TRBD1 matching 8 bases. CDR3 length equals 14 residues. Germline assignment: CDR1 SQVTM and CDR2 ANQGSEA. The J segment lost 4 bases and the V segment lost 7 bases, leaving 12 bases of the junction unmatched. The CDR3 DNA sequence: TGCAGCGCCTCCCCCGGGACAGGAGGGTACGAGCAGTACTTC. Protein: CSASPGTGGYEQYF.

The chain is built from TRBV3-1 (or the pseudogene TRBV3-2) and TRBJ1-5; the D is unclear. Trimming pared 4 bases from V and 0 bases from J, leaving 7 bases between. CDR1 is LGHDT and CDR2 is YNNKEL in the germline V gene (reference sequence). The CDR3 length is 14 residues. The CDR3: CASSREGSNQPQHF. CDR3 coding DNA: TGTGCCAGCAGCCGGGAGGGTAGCAATCAGCCCCAGCATTTT.

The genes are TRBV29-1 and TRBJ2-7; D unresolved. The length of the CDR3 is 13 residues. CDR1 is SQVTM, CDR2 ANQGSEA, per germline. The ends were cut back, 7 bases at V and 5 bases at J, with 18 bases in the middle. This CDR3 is CSAWMGPTDEQYF. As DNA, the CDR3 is TGCAGCGCGTGGATGGGCCCCACCGACGAGCAGTACTTC.

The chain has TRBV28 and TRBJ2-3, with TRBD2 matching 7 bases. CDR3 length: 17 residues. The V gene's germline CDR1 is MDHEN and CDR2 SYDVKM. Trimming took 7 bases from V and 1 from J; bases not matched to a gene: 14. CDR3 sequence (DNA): TGTGCCAGCACCGTGTGGGACCTTGCGGGAGGCACAGATACGCAGTATTTT. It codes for CASTVWDLAGGTDTQYF. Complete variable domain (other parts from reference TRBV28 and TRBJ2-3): DVKVTQSSRYLVKRTGEKVFLECVQDMDHENMFWYRQDPGLGLRLIYFSYDVKMKEKGDIPEGYSVSREKKERFSLILESASTNQTSMYLCASTVWDLAGGTDTQYFGPGTRLTVL.

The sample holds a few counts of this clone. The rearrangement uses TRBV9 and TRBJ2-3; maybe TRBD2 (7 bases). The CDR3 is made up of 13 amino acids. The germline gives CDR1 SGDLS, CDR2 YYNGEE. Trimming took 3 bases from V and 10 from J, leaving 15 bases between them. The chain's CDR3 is CASSGETGGSQYF. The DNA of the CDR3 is TGTGCCAGCAGCGGGGAAACGGGGGGCTCGCAGTATTTT.

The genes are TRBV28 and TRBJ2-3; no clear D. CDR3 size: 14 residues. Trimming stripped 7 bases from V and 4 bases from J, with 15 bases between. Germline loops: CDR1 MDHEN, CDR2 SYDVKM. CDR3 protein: CASKKTGEADTQYF. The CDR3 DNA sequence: TGTGCCAGCAAAAAGACTGGAGAGGCAGATACGCAGTATTTT. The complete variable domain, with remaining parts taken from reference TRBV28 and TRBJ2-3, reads DVKVTQSSRYLVKRTGEKVFLECVQDMDHENMFWYRQDPGLGLRLIYFSYDVKMKEKGDIPEGYSVSREKKERFSLILESASTNQTSMYLCASKKTGEADTQYFGPGTRLTVL.

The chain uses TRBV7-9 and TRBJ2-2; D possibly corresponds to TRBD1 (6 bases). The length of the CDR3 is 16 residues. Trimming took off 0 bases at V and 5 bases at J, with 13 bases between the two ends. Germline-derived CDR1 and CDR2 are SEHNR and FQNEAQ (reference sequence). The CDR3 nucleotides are TGTGCCAGCAGCTTAGCCTTGGGGGCGCGGACCGGGGAGCTGTTTTTT. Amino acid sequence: CASSLALGARTGELFF.

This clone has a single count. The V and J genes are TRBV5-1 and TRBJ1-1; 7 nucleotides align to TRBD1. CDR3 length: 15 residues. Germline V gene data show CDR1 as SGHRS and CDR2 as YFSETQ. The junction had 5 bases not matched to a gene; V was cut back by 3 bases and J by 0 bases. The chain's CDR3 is CASSYGTVMNTEAFF. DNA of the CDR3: TGCGCCAGCAGCTATGGGACAGTAATGAACACTGAAGCTTTCTTT.

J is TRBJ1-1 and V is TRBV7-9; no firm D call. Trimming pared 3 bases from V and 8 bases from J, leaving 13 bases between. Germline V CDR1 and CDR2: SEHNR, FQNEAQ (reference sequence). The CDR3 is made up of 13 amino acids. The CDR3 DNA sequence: TGTGCCAGCAGCTTCAGGCCCGACCCCGAAGCTTTCTTT. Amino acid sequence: CASSFRPDPEAFF.

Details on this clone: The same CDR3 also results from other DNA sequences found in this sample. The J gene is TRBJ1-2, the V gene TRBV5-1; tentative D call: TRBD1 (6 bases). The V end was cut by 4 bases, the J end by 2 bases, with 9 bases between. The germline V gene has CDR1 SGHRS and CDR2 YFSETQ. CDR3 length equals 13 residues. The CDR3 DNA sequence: TGCGCCAGCAGCCCGGACAGAAACTATGGCTACACCTTC. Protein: CASSPDRNYGYTF.

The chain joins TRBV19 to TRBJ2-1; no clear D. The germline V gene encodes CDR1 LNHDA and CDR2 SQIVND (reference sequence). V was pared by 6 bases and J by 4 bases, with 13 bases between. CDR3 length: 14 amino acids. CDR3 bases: TGTGCCAGTAGCTCTAGTTCCTGGTACAATGAGCAGTTCTTC. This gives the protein CASSSSSWYNEQFF.

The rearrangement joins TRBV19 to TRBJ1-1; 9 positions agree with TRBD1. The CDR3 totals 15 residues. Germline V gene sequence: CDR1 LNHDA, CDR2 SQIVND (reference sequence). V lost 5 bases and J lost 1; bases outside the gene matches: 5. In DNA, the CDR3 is TGTGCCAGTAGTGGAGTGGGACAGGGGAACACTGAAGCTTTCTTT. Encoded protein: CASSGVGQGNTEAFF.

CDR3 amino acids: CASIEQGRGNQPQHF. The CDR3 DNA reads TGTGCCAGTATTGAACAGGGTAGGGGCAATCAGCCCCAGCATTTT. This chain links TRBV19 with TRBJ1-5; a possible D gene is TRBD1 (6 bases). V was trimmed by 7 bases and J by 2 bases, leaving 15 bases between them. The germline CDR1 and CDR2 sequences are LNHDA and SQIVND (reference sequence). The CDR3 spans 15 residues.

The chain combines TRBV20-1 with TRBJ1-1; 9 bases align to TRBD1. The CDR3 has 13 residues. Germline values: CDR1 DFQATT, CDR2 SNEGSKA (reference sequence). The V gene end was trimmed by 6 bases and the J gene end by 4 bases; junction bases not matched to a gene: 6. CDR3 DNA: TGCAGTGCGAGTCGACAGGGGGGCACTGAAGCTTTCTTT. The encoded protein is CSASRQGGTEAFF.

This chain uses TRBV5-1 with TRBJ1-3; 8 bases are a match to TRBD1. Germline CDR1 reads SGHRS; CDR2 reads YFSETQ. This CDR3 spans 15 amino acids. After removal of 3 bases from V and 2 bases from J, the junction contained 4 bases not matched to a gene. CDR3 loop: CASSSLTGAGNTIYF. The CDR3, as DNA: TGCGCCAGCAGCTCCCTGACAGGGGCTGGAAACACCATATATTTT.

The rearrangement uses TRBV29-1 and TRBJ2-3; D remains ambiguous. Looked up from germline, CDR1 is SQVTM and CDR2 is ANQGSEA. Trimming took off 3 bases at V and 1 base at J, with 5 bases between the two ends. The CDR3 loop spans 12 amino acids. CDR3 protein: CSVETRTDTQYF. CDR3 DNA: TGCAGCGTTGAGACACGCACAGATACGCAGTATTTT.

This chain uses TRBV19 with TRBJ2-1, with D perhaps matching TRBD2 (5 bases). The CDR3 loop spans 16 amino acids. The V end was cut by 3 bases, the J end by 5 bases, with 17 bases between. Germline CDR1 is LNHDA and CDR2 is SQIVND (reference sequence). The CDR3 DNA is TGTGCCAGTAGTATGACCGATGCCGGACTGCACAATGAGCAGTTCTTC. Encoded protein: CASSMTDAGLHNEQFF.

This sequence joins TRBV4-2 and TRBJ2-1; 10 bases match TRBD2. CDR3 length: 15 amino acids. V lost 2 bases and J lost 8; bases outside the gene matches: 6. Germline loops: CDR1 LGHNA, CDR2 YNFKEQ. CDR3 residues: CASSQRAGGVDEQFF. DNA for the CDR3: TGTGCCAGCAGCCAAAGAGCGGGAGGGGTGGATGAGCAGTTCTTC.

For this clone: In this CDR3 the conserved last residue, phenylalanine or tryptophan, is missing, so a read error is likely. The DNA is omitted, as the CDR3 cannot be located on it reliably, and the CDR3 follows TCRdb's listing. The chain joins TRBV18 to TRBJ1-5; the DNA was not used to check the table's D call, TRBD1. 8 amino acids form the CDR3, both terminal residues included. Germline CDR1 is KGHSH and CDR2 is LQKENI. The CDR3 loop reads CASSRRPR.